Following are 3 T cell receptor beta chains from one sample sequenced in a study of molecular identifiers for immune sequencing clone quantification. TCRdb reprocessed the PCR reads with MiXCR, giving one entry per CDR3 protein. The profile shows over 550,000 distinct CDR3 sequences, less than 30% of them singletons. What was sequenced was naive CD8+ T cells from blood, with Jurkat cell RNA spiked in. Subset here: FACS-sorted CD8+CD4-CCR7+CD45RA+ naive T cells. These TCRs come from a human donor in good health. Some libraries in this study had Jurkat cell RNA spiked in.

This clonotype came up a few times. The chain employs TRBV20-1 and TRBJ1-2; TRBD1 might be the D (5 bases). The CDR3 sequence is 13 residues long. V gave up 4 bases and J gave up 4 bases, with 13 bases separating them. Germline V CDR1 and CDR2: DFQATT, SNEGSKA (reference sequence). CDR3 bases: TGCAGTGCTAAGCAGGGAGCCCTCTATGGCTACACCTTC. It is translated as CSAKQGALYGYTF.

In regard to this clonotype: Since a much larger clone is just one base distant, this may be a read error. The chain joins TRBV5-1 to TRBJ2-7, with D unclear. This CDR3 comprises 12 residues. CDR1 is SGHRS and CDR2 is YFSETQ in the germline V gene. The CDR3 here is CSSSLVGSEQYF. CDR3 nucleotides: TGCTCCAGCAGCTTGGTAGGGTCCGAGCAGTACTTC.

This chain links TRBV20-1 with TRBJ2-7; TRBD1 matches at 9 bases. V shed 2 bases and J 5 bases; nucleotides not matched to a gene: 10. Per germline, CDR1 DFQATT and CDR2 SNEGSKA (reference sequence). CDR3 length equals 15 residues. The CDR3, as DNA: TGCAGTGCTAGACCGGGACAGGGACTTCTCAACGAGCAGTACTTC. The encoded protein is CSARPGQGLLNEQYF.